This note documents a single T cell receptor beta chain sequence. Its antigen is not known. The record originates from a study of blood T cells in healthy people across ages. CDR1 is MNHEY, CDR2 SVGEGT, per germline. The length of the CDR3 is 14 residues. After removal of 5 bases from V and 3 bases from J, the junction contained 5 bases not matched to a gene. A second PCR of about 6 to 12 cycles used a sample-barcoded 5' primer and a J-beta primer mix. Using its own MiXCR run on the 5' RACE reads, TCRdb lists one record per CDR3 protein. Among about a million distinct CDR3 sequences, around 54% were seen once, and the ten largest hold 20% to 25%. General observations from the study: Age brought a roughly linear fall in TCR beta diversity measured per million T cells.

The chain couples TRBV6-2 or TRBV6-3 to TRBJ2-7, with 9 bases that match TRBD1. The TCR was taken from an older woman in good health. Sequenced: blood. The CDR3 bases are TGTGCCAGCAGTCCCGGGGGACAGGGCTACGAGCAGTACTTC. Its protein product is CASSPGGQGYEQYF.